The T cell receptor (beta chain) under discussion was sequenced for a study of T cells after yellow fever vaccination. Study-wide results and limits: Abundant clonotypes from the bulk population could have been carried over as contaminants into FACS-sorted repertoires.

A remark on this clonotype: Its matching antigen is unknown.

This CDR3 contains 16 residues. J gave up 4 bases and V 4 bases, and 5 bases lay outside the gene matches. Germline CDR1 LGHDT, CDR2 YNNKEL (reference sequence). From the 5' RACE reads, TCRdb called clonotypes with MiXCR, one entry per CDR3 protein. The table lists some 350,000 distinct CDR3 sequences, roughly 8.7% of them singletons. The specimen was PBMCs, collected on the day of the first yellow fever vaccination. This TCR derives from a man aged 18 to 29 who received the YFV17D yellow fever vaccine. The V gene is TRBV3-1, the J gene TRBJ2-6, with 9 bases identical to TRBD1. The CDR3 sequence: CASSRTGARGANVLTF. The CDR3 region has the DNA TGTGCCAGCAGCCGGACAGGGGCGCGGGGGGCCAACGTCCTGACTTTC.